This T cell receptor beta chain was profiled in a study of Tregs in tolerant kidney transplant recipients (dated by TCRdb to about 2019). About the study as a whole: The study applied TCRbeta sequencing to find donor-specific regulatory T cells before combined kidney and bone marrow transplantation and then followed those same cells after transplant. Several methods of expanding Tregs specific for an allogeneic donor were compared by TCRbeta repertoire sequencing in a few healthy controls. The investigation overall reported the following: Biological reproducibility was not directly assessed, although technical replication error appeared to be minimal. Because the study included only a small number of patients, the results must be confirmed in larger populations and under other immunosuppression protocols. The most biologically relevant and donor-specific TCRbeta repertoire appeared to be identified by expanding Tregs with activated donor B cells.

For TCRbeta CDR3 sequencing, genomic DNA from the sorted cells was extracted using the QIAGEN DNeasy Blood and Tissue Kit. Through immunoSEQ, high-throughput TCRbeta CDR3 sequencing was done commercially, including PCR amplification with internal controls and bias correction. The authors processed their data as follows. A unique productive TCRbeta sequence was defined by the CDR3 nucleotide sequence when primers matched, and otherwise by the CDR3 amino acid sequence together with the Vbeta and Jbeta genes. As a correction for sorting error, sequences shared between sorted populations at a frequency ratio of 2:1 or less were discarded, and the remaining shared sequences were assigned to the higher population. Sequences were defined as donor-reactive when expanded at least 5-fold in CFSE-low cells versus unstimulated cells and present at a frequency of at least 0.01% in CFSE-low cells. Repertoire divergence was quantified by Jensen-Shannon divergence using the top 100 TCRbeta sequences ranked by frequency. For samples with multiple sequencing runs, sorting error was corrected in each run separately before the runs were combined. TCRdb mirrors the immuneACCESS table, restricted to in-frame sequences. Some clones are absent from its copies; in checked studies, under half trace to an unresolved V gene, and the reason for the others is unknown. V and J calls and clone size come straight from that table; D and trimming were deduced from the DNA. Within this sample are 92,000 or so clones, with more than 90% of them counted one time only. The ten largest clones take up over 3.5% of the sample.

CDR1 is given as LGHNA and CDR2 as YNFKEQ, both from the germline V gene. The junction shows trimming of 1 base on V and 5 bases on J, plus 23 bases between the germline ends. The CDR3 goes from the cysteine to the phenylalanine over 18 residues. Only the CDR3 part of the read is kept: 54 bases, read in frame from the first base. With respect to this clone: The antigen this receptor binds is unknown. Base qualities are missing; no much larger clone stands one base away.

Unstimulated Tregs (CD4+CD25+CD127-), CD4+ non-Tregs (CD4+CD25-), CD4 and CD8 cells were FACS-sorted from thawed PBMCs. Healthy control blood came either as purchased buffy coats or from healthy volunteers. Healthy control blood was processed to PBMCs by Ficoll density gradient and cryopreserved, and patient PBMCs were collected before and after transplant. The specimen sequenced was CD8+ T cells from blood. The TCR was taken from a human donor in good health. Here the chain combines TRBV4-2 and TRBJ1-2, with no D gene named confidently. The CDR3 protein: CASSQGPLTGNAVYGYTF. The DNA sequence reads TGTGCCAGCAGCCAAGGCCCCCTAACCGGCAACGCCGTATATGGCTACACCTTC.